Below are 3 T cell receptor beta chains sequenced from a single sample in a study of T cell repertoires in cytomegalovirus infection. Via MiXCR, TCRdb re-called the reads, giving one row per CDR3 protein. The data hold approximately 500,000 distinct CDR3 sequences, with around 30% observed a single time. For these TCRs, the target antigens are not known. The input for sequencing was cultured PBMCs, taken from culture after CMV antigen stimulation. The receptors derive from a human donor in good health (CMV status not recorded). Some clones in this sample may be carry-over from other donors' samples.

This clonotype was seen repeatedly, ten times or more. V usage is TRBV4-1 and J usage is TRBJ2-7; maybe TRBD1 (7 bases). The CDR3 consists of 13 residues. The germline gives CDR1 MGHRA, CDR2 YSYEKL. V dropped 3 bases and J dropped 3 bases, with 9 bases sitting between them. The CDR3 is CASSHQGGYEQYF. The CDR3 DNA sequence: TGCGCCAGCAGCCACCAGGGGGGCTACGAGCAGTACTTC.

V usage is TRBV2 and J usage is TRBJ1-1; D gene unclear. Germline CDR1 SNHLY, CDR2 FYNNEI. This CDR3 region has 13 residues. The V gene lost 4 bases and the J gene lost 3 bases, with 9 bases spanning the gap. CDR3 in amino acids: CASSGGWDTEAFF. Written as DNA, the CDR3 is TGTGCCAGCAGTGGAGGTTGGGACACTGAAGCTTTCTTT.

This chain links TRBV11-1 with TRBJ2-5; TRBD1 agrees at 9 bases. Germline CDR1 SGHAT, CDR2 FQDESV (reference sequence). The ends lost 5 bases at V and 2 bases at J; junction bases unmatched: 9. The CDR3 spans 16 residues. CDR3 bases: TGTGCCAGCAGCCTCACTTACAGGGGGCTTCAAGAGACCCAGTACTTC. Translating it yields CASSLTYRGLQETQYF.